This TCR beta chain originates from a study of vaccination effects on CD4 cells after COVID-19. General study results and limits: In the study, convalescent patients were few, and early post-infection timepoints were absent.

On this clone itself: Its specificity is unknown.

Profiled with immunoSEQ multiplex PCR; TCRdb holds only in-frame clones, not every one. Of tens of thousands of clones in the sample, roughly 79% were seen once. Using viral peptide pools, the ViraFEST assay grew out antigen-specific CD4+ T cells prior to sequencing. The culture ran for about 10 days, and then CD4+ T cells were isolated. Two-dose BNT162b2 or mRNA-1273 vaccination was given to participants. Wells each received 2.2 million or so PBMC, cultured with 9 to 10 IU/ml IL-2 and 8.5 to 10 ug/ml peptides. The CDR3 sequence is 13 residues long. With 7 bases removed from V and 3 bases from J, the gap between germline ends came to 12 bases.

This sequence joins TRBV12-3 or TRBV12-4 and TRBJ1-1, with D hard to call. Sequencing was performed on CD4+ T cells from PBMCs cultured with SARS-CoV-2 spike peptides, taken after COVID-19 vaccination. This sequence was found in a human donor who received a COVID-19 vaccine. Some clones in this sample may be carry-over from other donors' samples. For the CDR3, the DNA is TGTGCCAGCAATGTATTCGGTGACACTGAAGCTTTCTTT. Translated: CASNVFGDTEAFF.